This note documents a single T cell receptor beta chain sequence. Its antigen is not known. Distinct nucleotide sequences in the sample also encode this CDR3. Only in-frame clones appear in the TCRdb table, and some are missing; sequencing was by immunoSEQ multiplex PCR. The table records about 1,800,000 clones, just under 95% of them present only once. The data were taken from a study of shared clonotypes between healthy human individuals. As for the study in general: Each donor contributed plates that comprised three CD4 naive, three CD4 memory, two CD8 naive and one CD8 memory.

Trimming took 0 bases from V and 7 from J, leaving 7 bases between them. From germline, CDR1 is MNHEY and CDR2 SVGAGI. This CDR3 contains 13 residues. Study results and caveats: Clonotype sharing among donors was thought likely to change with sequencing depth. Estimated richness values were generally larger in naive subsets than in memory subsets.

Naive CD8 cells lacked CD45RO and underwent positive selection for CCR7, leaving out terminally differentiated effector memory CD45RA+ cells. All the donors were Caucasian adults who lived in Nashville, Tennessee. The sequenced sample consisted of naive CD8+ T cells sorted from blood. This clonotype was sampled from a man aged 18 to 35 in good health. The chain combines TRBV6-5 with TRBJ2-4; D is perhaps TRBD2 (6 bases). Here the CDR3 reads CASSYSEGNIQYF. CDR3 nucleotides: TGTGCCAGCAGTTACTCGGAGGGGAACATTCAGTACTTC.